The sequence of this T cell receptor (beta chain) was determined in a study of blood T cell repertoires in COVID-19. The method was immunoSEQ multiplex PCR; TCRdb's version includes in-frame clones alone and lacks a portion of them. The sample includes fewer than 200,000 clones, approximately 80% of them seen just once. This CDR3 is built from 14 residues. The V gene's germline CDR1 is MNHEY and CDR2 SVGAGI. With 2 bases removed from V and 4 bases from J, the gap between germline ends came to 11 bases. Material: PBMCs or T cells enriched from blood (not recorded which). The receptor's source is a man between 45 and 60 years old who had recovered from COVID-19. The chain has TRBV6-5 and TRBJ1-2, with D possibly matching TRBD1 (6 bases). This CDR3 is CASSYVGGAYGYTF. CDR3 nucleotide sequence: TGTGCCAGCAGTTACGTCGGGGGGGCCTATGGCTACACCTTC.